This T cell receptor beta chain came from a study of blood T cells in healthy people across ages. The trim removed 1 base at V and 4 bases at J, leaving 2 bases unmatched. CDR1 and CDR2 (germline): DFQATT, SNEGSKA (reference sequence). The CDR3 loop spans 14 amino acids. The authors isolated at least 6.5 million PBMCs per sample. Combining a sample-barcoded 5' primer with a J-beta primer mix, a second PCR ran for roughly 7 to 11 cycles. The authors tagged each cDNA molecule using a template-switch adaptor with 12 random nucleotides. CDR3-containing paired-end reads numbered at least 2.5 million in each sample. TCRdb reanalysed the 5' RACE reads using MiXCR and keeps one entry per CDR3 protein. The table records 1.5 million to 2 million distinct CDR3 sequences, roughly 50% of them present only once.

This TCR derives from a woman in her thirties or forties in good health. Input material: blood. The chain has TRBV20-1 and TRBJ2-1, with 9 bases matching TRBD2. CDR3 in DNA: TGCAGTGCTAGAGGACTAGCGGTTTACAATGAGCAGTTCTTC. It is translated as CSARGLAVYNEQFF.